The present T cell receptor beta chain was sequenced within a study of blood T cell repertoires in COVID-19. Study-wide background: Acute and convalescent COVID-19 specimens originated in the United States, Italy and Spain. From T cells, B-cell-depleted T cells, or PBMCs came the material, which was cDNA or gDNA.

Per germline, CDR1 SGHRS and CDR2 YFSETQ. This CDR3 comprises 16 residues. Trimming took off 4 bases at V and 0 bases at J, with 15 bases between the two ends. As originally analysed: For nucleated cells, counts were estimated from reference gene primer amplification. The data were produced by immunoSEQ multiplex PCR, yet TCRdb's version contains in-frame clones alone and is incomplete. V and J calls and clone size are given by that table; D and trimming were obtained from the DNA. This table has 65,000 to 95,000 clones, approximately 91% appearing once. The specimen sequenced was peripheral blood. The receptor was isolated from a man aged 65 to 79 with active or convalescent COVID-19. This rearrangement joins TRBV5-1 to TRBJ2-3, with a tentative D call TRBD2 (6 bases). CDR3 residues: CASSTIRDSSTDTQYF. In nucleotides, the CDR3 is TGCGCCAGCAGCACTATACGGGACTCCAGCACAGATACGCAGTATTTT.